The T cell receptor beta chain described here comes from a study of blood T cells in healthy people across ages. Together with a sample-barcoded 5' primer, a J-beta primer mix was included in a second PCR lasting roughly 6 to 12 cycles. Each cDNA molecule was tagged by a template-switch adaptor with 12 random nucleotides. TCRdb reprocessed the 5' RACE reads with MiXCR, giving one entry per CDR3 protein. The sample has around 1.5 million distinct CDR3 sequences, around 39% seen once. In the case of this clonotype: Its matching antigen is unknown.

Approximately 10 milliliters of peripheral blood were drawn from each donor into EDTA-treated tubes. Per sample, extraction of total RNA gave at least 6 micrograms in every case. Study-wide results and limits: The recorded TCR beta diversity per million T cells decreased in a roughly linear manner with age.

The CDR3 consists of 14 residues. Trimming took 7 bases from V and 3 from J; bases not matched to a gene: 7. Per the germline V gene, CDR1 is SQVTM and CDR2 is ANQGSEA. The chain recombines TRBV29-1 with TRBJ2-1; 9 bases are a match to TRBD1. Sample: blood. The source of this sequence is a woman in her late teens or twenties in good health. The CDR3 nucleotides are TGCAGCGATTACAGGGGGCTCCTCTACAATGAGCAGTTCTTC. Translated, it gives CSDYRGLLYNEQFF.